Listed here are 7 T cell receptor beta chains from one sample, sequenced in a study of control samples from healthy donors and cancer patients. The assay was immunoSEQ multiplex PCR, and TCRdb's table has in-frame clones only and misses some. Altogether about 230,000 clones are present, over 75% being singletons, with the ten largest covering 10% to 15%. The sequenced sample consisted of PBMCs. These receptor sequences come from a woman aged 55 to 70 with lung cancer.

This chain links TRBV27 with TRBJ1-5; D gene ambiguous. Germline V CDR1 and CDR2: MNHEY, SMNVEV (reference sequence). The CDR3 sequence is 15 residues long. Trimming left V 2 bases short and J 3 bases short, with 11 bases between. The CDR3 reads CASSLPKPHNQPQHF. CDR3 in DNA: TGTGCCAGCAGTTTACCCAAGCCCCACAATCAGCCCCAGCATTTT.

The chain combines TRBV5-4 with TRBJ1-1; tentative D call: TRBD1 (5 bases). The ends were cut back, 3 bases at V and 4 bases at J, with 16 bases in the middle. Germline V gene data show CDR1 as SGHNT and CDR2 as YYREEE (reference sequence). CDR3 length: 15 amino acids. CDR3: CASSSPRGAGTEAFF. CDR3 coding DNA: TGTGCCAGCAGCTCGCCGAGGGGAGCAGGCACTGAAGCTTTCTTT.

The CDR3 region has the DNA TGCGCCAGCAGCTTTGCCGGGACTAGCGGGGGAATGCACGGGGAGCTGTTTTTT. Its translation: CASSFAGTSGGMHGELFF. V usage is TRBV5-1 and J usage is TRBJ2-2, with 14 bases identical to TRBD2. V trimming: 2 bases; J trimming: 7 bases; junction bases outside the gene matches: 10. This CDR3 contains 18 residues. The V gene's germline CDR1 is SGHRS and CDR2 YFSETQ.

This clone was detected once. The genes are TRBV7-8 and TRBJ2-5; D unclear. Deletions cut 4 bases from V and 3 bases from J, with 15 bases between. Germline CDR1 reads SGHVS; CDR2 reads FQNEAQ. The CDR3 has 15 amino acids. CDR3 bases: TGTGCCAGCAGCTGGGGTGGAACGCCTAAAGAGACCCAGTACTTC. Its protein product is CASSWGGTPKETQYF.

The chain is built from TRBV19 and TRBJ1-5, with 11 bases that match TRBD1. Trimming took 6 bases from V and 2 from J; bases not matched to a gene: 9. Germline V gives CDR1 LNHDA, CDR2 SQIVND (reference sequence). This CDR3 is built from 17 residues. CDR3 in DNA: TGTGCCAGTAGGACGGACAGGGGGCTTTTGGGCAATCAGCCCCAGCATTTT. This sequence encodes CASRTDRGLLGNQPQHF. Using reference TRBV19 and TRBJ1-5 for the parts outside the CDR3, the full variable domain is DGGITQSPKYLFRKEGQNVTLSCEQNLNHDAMYWYRQDPGQGLRLIYYSQIVNDFQKGDIAEGYSVSREKKESFPLTVTSAQKNPTAFYLCASRTDRGLLGNQPQHFGDGTRLSIL.

The chain carries TRBV9 and TRBJ1-4; D perhaps matches TRBD1 (6 bases). The V end was cut by 1 base, the J end by 6 bases, with 13 bases between. This CDR3 contains 15 residues. CDR1 and CDR2 from the germline V gene are SGDLS and YYNGEE. The CDR3 nucleotides read TGTGCCAGCAGCGTAATGGGGGCTCCTGATGAAAAACTGTTTTTT. Protein: CASSVMGAPDEKLFF.

This chain uses TRBV2 with TRBJ1-1; D unresolved. Trimming pared 7 bases from V and 2 bases from J, leaving 11 bases between. This CDR3 is 13 amino acids long. Germline-derived CDR1 and CDR2 are SNHLY and FYNNEI. Here the CDR3 reads CASNSGRNTEAFF. Written as DNA, the CDR3 is TGTGCCAGCAATTCGGGCAGAAACACTGAAGCTTTCTTT.